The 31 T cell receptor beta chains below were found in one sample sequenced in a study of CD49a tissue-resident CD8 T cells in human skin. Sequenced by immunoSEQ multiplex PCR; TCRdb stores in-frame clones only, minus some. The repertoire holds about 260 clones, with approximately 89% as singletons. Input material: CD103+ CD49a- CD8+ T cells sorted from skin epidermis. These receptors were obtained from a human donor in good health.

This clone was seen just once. The CDR3 bases are TGCGCCAGCAGCCCGGACCCGGGGTTTGCCTCTGGAAACACCATATATTTT. Translation gives CASSPDPGFASGNTIYF. The chain links TRBV5-1 to TRBJ1-3; the D is unclear. CDR3 length: 17 residues. Germline V CDR1 and CDR2: SGHRS, YFSETQ. V dropped 4 bases and J dropped 0 bases, with 17 bases sitting between them.

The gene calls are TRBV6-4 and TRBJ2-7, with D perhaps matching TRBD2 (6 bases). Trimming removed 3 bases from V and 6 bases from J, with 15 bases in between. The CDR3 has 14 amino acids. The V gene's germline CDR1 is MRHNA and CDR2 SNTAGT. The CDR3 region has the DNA TGTGCCAGCAGTGATGTAGCGGAATCAGGCGAGCAGTACTTC. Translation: CASSDVAESGEQYF.

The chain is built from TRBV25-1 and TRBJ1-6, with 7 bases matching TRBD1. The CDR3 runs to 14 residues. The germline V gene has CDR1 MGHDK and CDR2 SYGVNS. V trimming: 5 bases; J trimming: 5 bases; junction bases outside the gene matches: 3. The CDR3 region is CASSWDRDNSPLHF. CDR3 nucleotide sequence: TGTGCCAGCAGTTGGGACAGAGATAATTCACCCCTCCACTTT. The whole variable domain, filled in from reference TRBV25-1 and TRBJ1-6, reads EADIYQTPRYLVIGTGKKITLECSQTMGHDKMYWYQQDPGMELHLIHYSYGVNSTEKGDLSSESTVSRIRTEHFPLTLESARPSHTSQYLCASSWDRDNSPLHFGNGTRLTVT.

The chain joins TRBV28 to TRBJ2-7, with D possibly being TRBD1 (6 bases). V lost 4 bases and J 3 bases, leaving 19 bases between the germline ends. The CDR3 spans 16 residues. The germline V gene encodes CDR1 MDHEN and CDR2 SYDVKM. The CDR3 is CASSYPQGSDVYEQYF. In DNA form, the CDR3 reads TGTGCCAGCAGTTACCCTCAGGGGAGCGATGTCTACGAGCAGTACTTC.

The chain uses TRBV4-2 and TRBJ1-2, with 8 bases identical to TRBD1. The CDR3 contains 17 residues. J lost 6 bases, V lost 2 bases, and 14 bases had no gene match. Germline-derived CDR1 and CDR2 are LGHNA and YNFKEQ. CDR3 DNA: TGTGCCAGCAGCCAAAACCGGGACAGGAGCTTGTGGGATGGCTACACCTTC. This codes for CASSQNRDRSLWDGYTF.

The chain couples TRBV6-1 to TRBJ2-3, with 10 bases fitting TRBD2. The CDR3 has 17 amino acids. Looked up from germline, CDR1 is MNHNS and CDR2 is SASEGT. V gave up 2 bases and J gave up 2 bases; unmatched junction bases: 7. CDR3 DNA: TGTGCCAGCAGTGAATTGCTAGCGGGAGATGTCACAGATACGCAGTATTTT. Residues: CASSELLAGDVTDTQYF.

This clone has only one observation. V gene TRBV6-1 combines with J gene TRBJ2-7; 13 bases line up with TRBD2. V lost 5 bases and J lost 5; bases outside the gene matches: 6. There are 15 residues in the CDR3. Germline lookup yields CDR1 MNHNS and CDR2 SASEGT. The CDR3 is CASSLGTSGTHEQYF. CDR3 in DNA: TGTGCCAGCAGTCTCGGGACTAGCGGGACCCACGAGCAGTACTTC.

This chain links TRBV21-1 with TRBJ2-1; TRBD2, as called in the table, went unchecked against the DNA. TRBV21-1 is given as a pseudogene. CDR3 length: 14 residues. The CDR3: CASSDQAGNNEQFF. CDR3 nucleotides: TGTGCCAGCAGCGATCAAGCGGGGAACAATGAGCAGTTCTTC.

CDR3 region: CASSELSGTGGYGYTF. CDR3 nucleotides: TGTGCCAGCAGTGAACTCTCCGGGACAGGGGGCTATGGCTACACCTTC. V usage is TRBV6-1 and J usage is TRBJ1-2, with 11 bases identical to TRBD1. J gave up 4 bases and V 2 bases, and 6 bases lay outside the gene matches. The CDR3 contains 16 residues. CDR1 is MNHNS and CDR2 is SASEGT in the germline V gene.

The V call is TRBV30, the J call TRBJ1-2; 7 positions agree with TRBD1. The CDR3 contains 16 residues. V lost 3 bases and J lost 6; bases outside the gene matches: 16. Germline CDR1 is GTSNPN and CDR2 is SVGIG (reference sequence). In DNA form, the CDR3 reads TGTGCCTGGAGCACGATGAAAATGACAGGGCTCGATGGCTACACCTTC. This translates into CAWSTMKMTGLDGYTF. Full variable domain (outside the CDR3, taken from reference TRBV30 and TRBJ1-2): SQTIHQWPATLVQPVGSPLSLECTVEGTSNPNLYWYRQAAGRGLQLLFYSVGIGQISSEVPQNLSASRPQDRQFILSSKKLLLSDSGFYLCAWSTMKMTGLDGYTFGSGTRLTVV.

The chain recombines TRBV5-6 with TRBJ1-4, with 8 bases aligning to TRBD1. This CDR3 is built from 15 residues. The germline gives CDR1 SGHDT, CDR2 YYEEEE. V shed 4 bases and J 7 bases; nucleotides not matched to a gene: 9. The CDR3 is CASSPADRGAEKLFF. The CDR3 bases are TGTGCCAGCAGCCCCGCTGACAGGGGTGCTGAAAAACTGTTTTTT.

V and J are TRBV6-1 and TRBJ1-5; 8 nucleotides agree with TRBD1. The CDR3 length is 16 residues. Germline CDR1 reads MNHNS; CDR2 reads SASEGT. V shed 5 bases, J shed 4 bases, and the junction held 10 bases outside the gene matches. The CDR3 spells CASSKEIGQGNQPQHF. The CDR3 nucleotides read TGTGCCAGCAGTAAAGAAATAGGACAGGGAAATCAGCCCCAGCATTTT.

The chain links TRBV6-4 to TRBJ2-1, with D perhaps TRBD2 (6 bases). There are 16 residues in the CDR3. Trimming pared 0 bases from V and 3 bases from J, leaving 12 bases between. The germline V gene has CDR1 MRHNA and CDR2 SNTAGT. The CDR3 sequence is CASSDSSTGDYNEQFF. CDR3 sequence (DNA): TGTGCCAGCAGTGACTCGTCGACGGGAGACTACAATGAGCAGTTCTTC.

The CDR3 DNA follows: TGTGCCGGCGGAACAGGGGTTGGCACCGGGGAGCTGTTTTTT. Protein sequence: CAGGTGVGTGELFF. The chain has TRBV6-1 and TRBJ2-2, with 7 bases identical to TRBD1. The ends lost 11 bases at V and 4 bases at J; junction bases unmatched: 10. Per germline, CDR1 MNHNS and CDR2 SASEGT. The CDR3 is 14 residues long.

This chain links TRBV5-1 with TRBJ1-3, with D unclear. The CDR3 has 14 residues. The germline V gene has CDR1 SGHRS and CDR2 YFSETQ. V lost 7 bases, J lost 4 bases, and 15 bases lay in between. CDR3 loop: CASAGFLRGNTIYF. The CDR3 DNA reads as TGCGCCAGCGCGGGGTTTCTGCGGGGAAACACCATATATTTT.

The CDR3 reads CASSPQGGEQFF. The CDR3, as DNA: TGTGCCAGCAGTCCTCAGGGCGGTGAGCAGTTCTTC. V usage is TRBV27 and J usage is TRBJ2-1; D might be TRBD1 (5 bases). There are 12 residues in the CDR3. The germline CDR1 and CDR2 sequences are MNHEY and SMNVEV (reference sequence). V was shortened by 5 bases and J by 9 bases, with 11 bases between the two germline ends.

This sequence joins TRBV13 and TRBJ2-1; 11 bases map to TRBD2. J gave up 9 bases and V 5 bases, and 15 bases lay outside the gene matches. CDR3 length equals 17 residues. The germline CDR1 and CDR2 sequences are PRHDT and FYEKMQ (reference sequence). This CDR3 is CASSPELTSGEQGEQFF. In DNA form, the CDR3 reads TGTGCCAGCAGCCCGGAACTGACTAGCGGGGAGCAGGGTGAGCAGTTCTTC.

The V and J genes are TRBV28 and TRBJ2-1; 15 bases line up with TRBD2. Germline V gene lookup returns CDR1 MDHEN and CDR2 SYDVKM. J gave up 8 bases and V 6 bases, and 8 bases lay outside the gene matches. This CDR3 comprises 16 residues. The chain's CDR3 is CASSRTSGRDLDEQFF. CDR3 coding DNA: TGTGCCAGCAGCAGGACTAGCGGGAGGGATCTTGATGAGCAGTTCTTC.

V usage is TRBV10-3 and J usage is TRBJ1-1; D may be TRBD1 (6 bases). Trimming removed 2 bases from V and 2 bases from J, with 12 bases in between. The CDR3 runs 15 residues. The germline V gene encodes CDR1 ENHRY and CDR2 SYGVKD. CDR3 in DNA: TGTGCCATCAGTGAGGCAGGGGTTACCAACACTGAAGCTTTCTTT. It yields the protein CAISEAGVTNTEAFF.

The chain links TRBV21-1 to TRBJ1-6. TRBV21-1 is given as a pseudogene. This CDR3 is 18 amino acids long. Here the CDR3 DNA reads TGTGCCAGCAGTCATGCGGTAGCTACACATAATCATAATTCACCCCTCCACTTT. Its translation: CASSHAVATHNHNSPLHF.

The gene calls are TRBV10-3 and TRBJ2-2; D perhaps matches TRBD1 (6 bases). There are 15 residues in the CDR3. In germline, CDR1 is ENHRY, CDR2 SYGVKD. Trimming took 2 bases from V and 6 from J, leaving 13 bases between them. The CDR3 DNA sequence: TGTGCCATCAGTGAGAACAGGGCGGACGCCGGGGAGCTGTTTTTT. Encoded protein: CAISENRADAGELFF.

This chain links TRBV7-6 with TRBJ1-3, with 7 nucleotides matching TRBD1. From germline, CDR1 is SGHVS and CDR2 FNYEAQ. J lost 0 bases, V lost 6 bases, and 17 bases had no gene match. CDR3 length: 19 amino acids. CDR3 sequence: CASSLNMRQGLSSGNTIYF. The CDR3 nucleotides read TGTGCCAGCAGTTTAAATATGAGACAGGGATTAAGCTCTGGAAACACCATATATTTT.

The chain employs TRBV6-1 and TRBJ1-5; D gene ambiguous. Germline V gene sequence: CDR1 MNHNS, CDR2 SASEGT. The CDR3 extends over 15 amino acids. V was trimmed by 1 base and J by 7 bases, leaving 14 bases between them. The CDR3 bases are TGTGCCAGCAGTGAAGATGCCGGGTCGTACCAGCCCCAGCATTTT. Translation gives CASSEDAGSYQPQHF.

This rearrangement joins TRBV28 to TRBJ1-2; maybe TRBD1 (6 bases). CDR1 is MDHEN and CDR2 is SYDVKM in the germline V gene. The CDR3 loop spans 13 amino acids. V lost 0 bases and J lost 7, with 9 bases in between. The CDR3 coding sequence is TGTGCCAGCAGTTTATGGGGGGCGGCTGGCTACACCTTC. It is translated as CASSLWGAAGYTF.

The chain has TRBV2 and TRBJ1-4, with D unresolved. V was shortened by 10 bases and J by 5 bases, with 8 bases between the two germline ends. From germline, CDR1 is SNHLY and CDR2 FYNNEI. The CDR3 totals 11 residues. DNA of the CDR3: TGTGCCACCCCTTTAAATGAAAAACTGTTTTTT. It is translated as CATPLNEKLFF.

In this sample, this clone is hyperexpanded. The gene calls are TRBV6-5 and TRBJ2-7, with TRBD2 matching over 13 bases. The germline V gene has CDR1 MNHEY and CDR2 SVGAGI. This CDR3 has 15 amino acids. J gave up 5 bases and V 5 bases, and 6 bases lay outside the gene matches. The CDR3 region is CASSLGTSGTHEQYF. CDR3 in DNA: TGTGCCAGCAGTCTCGGGACTAGCGGGACCCACGAGCAGTACTTC.

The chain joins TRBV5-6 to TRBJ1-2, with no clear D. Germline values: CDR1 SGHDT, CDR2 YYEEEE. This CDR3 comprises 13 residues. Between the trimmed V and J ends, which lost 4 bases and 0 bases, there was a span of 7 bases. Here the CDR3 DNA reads TGTGCCAGCAGCAAGGAGTCTAACTATGGCTACACCTTC. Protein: CASSKESNYGYTF.

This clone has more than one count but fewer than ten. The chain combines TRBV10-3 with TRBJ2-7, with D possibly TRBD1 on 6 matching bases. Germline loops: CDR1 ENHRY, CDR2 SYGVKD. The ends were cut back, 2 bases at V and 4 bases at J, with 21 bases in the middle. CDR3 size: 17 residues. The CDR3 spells CAISETDPQGLWYEQYF. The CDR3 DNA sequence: TGTGCCATCAGTGAGACCGATCCACAGGGATTGTGGTACGAGCAGTACTTC.

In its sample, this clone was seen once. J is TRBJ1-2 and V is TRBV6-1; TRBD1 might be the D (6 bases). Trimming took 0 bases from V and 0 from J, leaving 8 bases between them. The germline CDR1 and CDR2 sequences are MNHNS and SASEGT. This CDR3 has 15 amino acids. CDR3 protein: CASSEAAGANYGYTF. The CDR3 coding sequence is TGTGCCAGCAGTGAAGCAGCAGGGGCTAACTATGGCTACACCTTC.

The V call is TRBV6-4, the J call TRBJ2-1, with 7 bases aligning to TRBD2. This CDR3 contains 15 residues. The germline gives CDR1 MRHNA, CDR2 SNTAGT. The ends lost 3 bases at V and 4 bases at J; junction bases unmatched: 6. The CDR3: CASSERGERYNEQFF. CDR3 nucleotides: TGTGCCAGCAGTGAACGGGGGGAGCGGTACAATGAGCAGTTCTTC.

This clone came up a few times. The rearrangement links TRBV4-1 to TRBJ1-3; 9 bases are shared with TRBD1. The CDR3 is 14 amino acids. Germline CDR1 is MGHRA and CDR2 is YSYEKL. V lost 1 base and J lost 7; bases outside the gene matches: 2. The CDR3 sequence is CASSQVTGGNTIYF. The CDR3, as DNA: TGCGCCAGCAGCCAAGTGACAGGGGGGAACACCATATATTTT.